These T cell receptor beta chains were read from a single sample in a study of T cells after posttransplantation cyclophosphamide. Data came from immunoSEQ multiplex PCR; TCRdb stores just in-frame clones and leaves some out. The top ten hold roughly 2.9% of the sample, which has just over 65,000 clones, about 94% seen once. Sequenced: PBMCs. Every receptor here comes from a woman aged 25 to 45 in good health and a related stem cell transplant donor. CDR3s include the opening cysteine and the closing phenylalanine or tryptophan. The D gene is left open where the match is weak.

TRBV25-1	.	TRBJ1-6	14	CASSVGGVNSPLHF
TRBV5-6	TRBD2	TRBJ2-7	14	CASSPAGGGYEQYF
TRBV2	.	TRBJ1-2	13	CASKARLNYGYTF
TRBV30	.	TRBJ1-5	13	CAWSPQGNQPQHF
TRBV5-1	TRBD2	TRBJ2-5	15	CASSLSGGPRETQYF
TRBV2	.	TRBJ1-4	11	CASRFRGAVFF
TRBV7-9	.	TRBJ2-3	16	CASSFGLQRRTDTQYF
TRBV21-1	.	TRBJ2-7	14	CASSKVKRIYEQYF
TRBV6-6	.	TRBJ1-6	15	CASSYVQDSNSPLHF
TRBV28	.	TRBJ1-1	11	CASSKTIEAFF
TRBV5-5	.	TRBJ1-2	13	CASSLLGNYGYTF
TRBV27	.	TRBJ2-1	13	CASSPTGLRGQFF
TRBV5-5	.	TRBJ2-2	17	CASSSPGIRGITGELFF
TRBV6-1	.	TRBJ1-6	15	CASRGGPSYNSPLHF
TRBV19	TRBD1	TRBJ2-2	14	CASRRTGGTGELFF
TRBV10-3	TRBD1	TRBJ1-2	14	CATNPDRAYYGYTF
TRBV6-1	.	TRBJ1-1	13	CASSAAPNTEAFF
TRBV4-1	TRBD2	TRBJ2-7	16	CASSHENSGGAGEQYF
TRBV6-1	TRBD1	TRBJ2-2	13	CASSTRTGGELFF
TRBV6-1	TRBD1	TRBJ2-7	15	CASRSGTGISYEQYF
TRBV19	.	TRBJ2-7	13	CASSLRASYEQYF
TRBV19	.	TRBJ1-1	14	CASSISGVNTEAFF
TRBV6-1	.	TRBJ2-3	14	CASRLRGGVDTQYF
TRBV4-1	.	TRBJ1-2	16	CASSQDRYKSNYGYTF
TRBV6-1	TRBD1	TRBJ2-1	14	CASRTGEASNEQFF
TRBV7-9	.	TRBJ2-7	13	CASSLQGIDEQYF
TRBV18	.	TRBJ2-7	13	CASSPGPNYEQYF
TRBV6-6	.	TRBJ1-5	12	CAARGGVQPQHF
TRBV10-3	TRBD2	TRBJ2-2	18	CAISPPLAGGVTTGELFF
TRBV6-6	.	TRBJ1-1	12	CASSYSHTEAFF
TRBV11-3	.	TRBJ2-7	13	CASSPGQPNEQYF
TRBV10-1	.	TRBJ2-5	15	CASSESGDKQETQYF
TRBV6-1	.	TRBJ1-1	13	CASGWTGDTEAFF
TRBV10-3	.	TRBJ2-5	14	CAISPGTLGETQYF
TRBV7-2	.	TRBJ2-3	11	CASGITDTQYF
TRBV7-9	.	TRBJ2-1	16	CASSSQVTSSYNEQFF
TRBV13	TRBD1	TRBJ1-5	15	CASSLRDRGLQPQHF
TRBV5-5	.	TRBJ2-2	14	CASSRVLGPGELFF
TRBV6-1	TRBD1	TRBJ1-1	14	CASSAQGADTEAFF
TRBV5-1	TRBD1	TRBJ1-1	14	CASSLGGTVYEAFF
TRBV27	.	TRBJ1-1	15	CASSLFVSMNTEAFF
TRBV7-9	TRBD1	TRBJ2-1	15	CASSLGTGDSNEQFF
TRBV4-3	TRBD1	TRBJ1-3	16	CASSQDLDRGQNTIYF
TRBV19	.	TRBJ1-1	13	CASRQGRETEAFF
TRBV30	.	TRBJ1-1	15	CAWSPRWEVNTEAFF
TRBV4-3	TRBD2	TRBJ2-5	15	CASGGLAGGQETQYF
TRBV9	.	TRBJ2-3	15	CASSVSGTSTDTQYF
TRBV4-2	.	TRBJ2-5	14	CASSAGLTKETQYF
TRBV5-1	.	TRBJ2-1	16	CASSSRAALGDNEQFF
TRBV5-6	TRBD1	TRBJ1-2	16	CASSLRTGAGDYGYTF
TRBV28	.	TRBJ1-4	16	CASSSRQGGAGEKLFF
TRBV9	TRBD2	TRBJ2-7	15	CASSVEASGVREQYF
TRBV19	TRBD2	TRBJ2-3	15	CASSGRWRGGDTQYF
TRBV7-2	.	TRBJ2-2	13	CASSPLNTGELFF
TRBV7-9	.	TRBJ1-2	14	CASSQAMGNYGYTF
TRBV6-4	.	TRBJ1-3	15	CASSPGGSLRNTIYF
TRBV14	.	TRBJ2-7	17	CASSQGSSGGLSYEQYF
TRBV25-1	.	TRBJ1-5	11	CATRRNQPQHF
TRBV4-2	.	TRBJ1-2	16	CASSQDTLTANYGYTF